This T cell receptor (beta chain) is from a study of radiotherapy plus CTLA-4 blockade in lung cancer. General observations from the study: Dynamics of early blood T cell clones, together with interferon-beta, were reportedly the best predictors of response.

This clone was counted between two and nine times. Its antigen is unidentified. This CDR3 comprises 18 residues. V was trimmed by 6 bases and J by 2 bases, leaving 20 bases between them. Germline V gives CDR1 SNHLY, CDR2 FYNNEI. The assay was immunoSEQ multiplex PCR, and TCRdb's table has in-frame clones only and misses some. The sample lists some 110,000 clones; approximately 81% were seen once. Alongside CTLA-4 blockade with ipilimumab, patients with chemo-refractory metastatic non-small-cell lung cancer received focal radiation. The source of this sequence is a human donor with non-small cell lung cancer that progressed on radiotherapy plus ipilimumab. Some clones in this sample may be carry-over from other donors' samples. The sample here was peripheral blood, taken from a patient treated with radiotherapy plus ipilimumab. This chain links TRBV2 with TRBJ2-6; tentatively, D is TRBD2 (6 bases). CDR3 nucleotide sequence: TGTGCCAGCAGGGCGGGGATCTTTTACCGCGCTGGGGCCAACGTCCTGACTTTC. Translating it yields CASRAGIFYRAGANVLTF.